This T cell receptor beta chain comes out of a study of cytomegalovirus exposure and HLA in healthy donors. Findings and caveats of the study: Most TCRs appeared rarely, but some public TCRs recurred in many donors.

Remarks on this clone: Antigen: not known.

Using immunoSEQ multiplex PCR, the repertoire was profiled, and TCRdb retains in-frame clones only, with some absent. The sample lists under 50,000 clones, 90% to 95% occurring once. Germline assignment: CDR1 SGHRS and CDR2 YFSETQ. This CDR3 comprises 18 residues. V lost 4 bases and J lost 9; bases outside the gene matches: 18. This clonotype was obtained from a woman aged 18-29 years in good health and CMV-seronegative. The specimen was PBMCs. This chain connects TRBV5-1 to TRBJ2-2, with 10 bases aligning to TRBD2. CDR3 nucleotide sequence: TGCGCCAGCAGCGAGGATACTAGCGGGATTCGACCGGCCCGGGAGCTGTTTTTT. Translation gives CASSEDTSGIRPARELFF.